This T cell receptor (beta chain) was retrieved from a study of T cells in Graves' hyperthyroidism and ophthalmopathy. Study conclusions and caveats: Most clonotypes expanded in thyroid above 0.001 were likewise present in blood.

TCR beta CDR3 regions were amplified from RNA. TCR CDR3 underwent first-round RT-PCR with the HTBI primer set. MiXCR, run by TCRdb on the multiplex PCR reads, gives a single entry per CDR3 protein. The table records about 500,000 distinct CDR3 sequences, approximately 16% of them present only once. V was cut by 7 bases and J by 4 bases, with 7 bases left in between. In germline, CDR1 is SNHLY, CDR2 FYNNEI. This CDR3 is built from 11 residues. Over 9 ml of fresh peripheral blood supplied the PBMCs. This clonotype was picked up many times. Its antigen is unknown. The rearrangement links TRBV2 to TRBJ1-2, with D hard to call. Sequencing was performed on blood. This sequence originates from a young woman with Graves' hyperthyroidism. The CDR3 spells CASMGIYGYTF. The CDR3, as DNA: TGTGCCAGCATGGGGATCTATGGCTACACCTTC.